This T cell receptor beta chain was sequenced during a study of T cell repertoires in cytomegalovirus infection. For the study at large: Public signatures in TCR beta pointed to CMV infection and matching HLA type. Study-level points and caveats: Of the TCR beta families, the public ones yielded a cumulative frequency that identified carriers of CMV plus the relevant HLA.

This clonotype was found a few times. Its specificity is unknown. CDR3 length: 17 residues. Trimming took off 6 bases at V and 0 bases at J, with 20 bases between the two ends. Germline assignment: CDR1 MDHEN and CDR2 SYDVKM. TCRdb used MiXCR to reprocess the reads, holding one entry per CDR3 protein. The data hold fewer than 150,000 distinct CDR3 sequences, with around 31% observed a single time. The sequenced sample was CD8+ T cells from cultured PBMCs, obtained from culture after CMV antigen stimulation. This clonotype was obtained from a human donor in good health (CMV status not recorded). Some clones in this sample may be carry-over from other donors' samples. J is TRBJ2-5 and V is TRBV28; D is perhaps TRBD1 or TRBD2 (5 bases each). CDR3 sequence reads: CASSSWASGTYQETQYF. CDR3 in DNA: TGTGCCAGCAGCTCATGGGCTTCCGGGACGTACCAAGAGACCCAGTACTTC.